Listed here are 18 T cell receptor beta chains from one sample, sequenced in a study of blood T cell repertoires in COVID-19. The protocol was immunoSEQ multiplex PCR, while the TCRdb copy is restricted to in-frame clones and leaves out a portion. The sample has roughly 360,000 clones, about 87% seen once; the top ten hold 1.3%. The sequencing sample was made of PBMCs or T cells enriched from blood (not recorded which). These receptors were obtained from a man aged 30-40 years who had recovered from COVID-19.

J is TRBJ1-5 and V is TRBV7-2; no definite D call. This CDR3 region has 13 residues. Between the trimmed V and J ends, which lost 4 bases and 5 bases, there was a span of 9 bases. The germline V gene encodes CDR1 SGHTA and CDR2 FQGNSA. The chain's CDR3 is CASSSVSDQPQHF. CDR3 nucleotides: TGTGCCAGCAGCTCCGTTAGTGATCAGCCCCAGCATTTT. Supplemented by reference TRBV7-2 and TRBJ1-5, the full variable domain reads GAGVSQSPSNKVTEKGKDVELRCDPISGHTALYWYRQSLGQGLEFLIYFQGNSAPDKSGLPSDRFSAERTGGSVSTLTIQRTQQEDSAVYLCASSSVSDQPQHFGDGTRLSIL.

The chain uses TRBV18 and TRBJ1-6, with 9 nucleotides matching TRBD1. V lost 5 bases to trimming and J lost 5 bases; unmatched junction nucleotides: 7. Germline values: CDR1 KGHSH, CDR2 LQKENI. The CDR3 runs to 16 residues. CDR3 coding DNA: TGTGCCAGCTCAACAACAGGGGGCGTCCATAATTCACCCCTCCACTTT. As protein: CASSTTGGVHNSPLHF.

This rearrangement joins TRBV5-6 to TRBJ1-2; TRBD1 agrees at 8 bases. Germline V gene lookup returns CDR1 SGHDT and CDR2 YYEEEE. The CDR3 spans 15 residues. Germline trimming cut 1 base from V and 8 bases from J; bases unmatched to any gene: 10. CDR3 loop: CASSLLGQEIGGYTF. The CDR3 DNA reads as TGTGCCAGCAGCTTGTTGGGACAGGAGATTGGGGGCTACACCTTC.

The CDR3 reads CASSIGPVSTEAFF. DNA for the CDR3: TGTGCCAGTAGTATAGGTCCGGTGTCAACTGAAGCTTTCTTT. J is TRBJ1-1 and V is TRBV19; D call uncertain. This CDR3 is 14 amino acids long. CDR1 is LNHDA and CDR2 is SQIVND in the germline V gene (reference sequence). Trimming took off 1 base at V and 5 bases at J, with 11 bases between the two ends.

The chain uses TRBV4-3 and TRBJ2-7; D not certain. Trimming removed 0 bases at V and 7 bases at J, with 10 bases between. The CDR3 is 13 residues long. CDR1 and CDR2 from the germline V gene are LGHNA and YSLEER. The CDR3 region has the DNA TGCGCCAGCAGCCAAGAACCGCGCCGGGAGCAGTACTTC. It encodes CASSQEPRREQYF.

This chain uses TRBV7-9 with TRBJ2-3; D gene uncertain. Trimming shortened V by 4 bases and J by 2 bases, and 10 bases separated the two germline ends. This CDR3 is 14 amino acids long. Germline CDR1 SEHNR, CDR2 FQNEAQ (reference sequence). Here the CDR3 reads CASSSGIDTDTQYF. The CDR3 nucleotides are TGTGCCAGCAGCTCAGGTATTGACACAGATACGCAGTATTTT. The full variable domain, completed using reference TRBV7-9 and TRBJ2-3, is DTGVSQNPRHKITKRGQNVTFRCDPISEHNRLYWYRQTLGQGPEFLTYFQNEAQLEKSRLLSDRFSAERPKGSFSTLEIQRTEQGDSAMYLCASSSGIDTDTQYFGPGTRLTVL.

The chain combines TRBV5-4 with TRBJ2-7; 9 bases align to TRBD1. Germline V gene lookup returns CDR1 SGHNT and CDR2 YYREEE (reference sequence). After removal of 0 bases from V and 7 bases from J, the junction contained 8 bases not matched to a gene. The CDR3 has 15 amino acids. The CDR3 bases are TGTGCCAGCAGCTTGGGCCGAGGACAGGGGAGGGAGCAGTACTTC. Residues: CASSLGRGQGREQYF.

The chain recombines TRBV21-1 with TRBJ1-5. TRBV21-1 is shown as a pseudogene. The CDR3 has 17 residues. CDR3 sequence: CASSKSLLWEGEQPQHF. The CDR3, as DNA: TGTGCCAGCAGCAAATCTTTGCTTTGGGAGGGTGAACAGCCCCAGCATTTT.

The rearrangement joins TRBV5-1 to TRBJ1-2; D unclear. This CDR3 comprises 13 residues. The V end lost 2 bases, the J end lost 4 bases, and 9 bases lay between the germline ends. CDR1 is SGHRS, CDR2 YFSETQ, per germline. CDR3 coding DNA: TGCGCCAGCAGCTTCGGGGTCGGCTATGGCTACACCTTC. This translates into CASSFGVGYGYTF.

The chain combines TRBV30 with TRBJ2-7; possibly TRBD1 for D (6 bases). Trimming removed 0 bases at V and 5 bases at J, with 14 bases between. The CDR3 loop spans 14 amino acids. Germline CDR1 reads GTSNPN; CDR2 reads SVGIG (reference sequence). The CDR3 sequence is CAWSVGRGSDEQYF. CDR3 DNA: TGTGCCTGGAGTGTAGGAAGGGGGTCGGACGAGCAGTACTTC.

The CDR3, as DNA: TGTGCCACCGCGGATCGCACAGATACGCAGTATTTT. Amino acid sequence: CATADRTDTQYF. The chain couples TRBV24-1 to TRBJ2-3; D gene uncertain. Trimming removed 9 bases at V and 1 base at J, with 7 bases between. The CDR3 is 12 residues long. Germline V gene lookup returns CDR1 KGHDR and CDR2 SFDVKD.

The chain uses TRBV7-9 and TRBJ1-1; 7 nucleotides align to TRBD1. CDR3 size: 15 residues. Looked up from germline, CDR1 is SEHNR and CDR2 is FQNEAQ (reference sequence). The J segment lost 3 bases and the V segment lost 4 bases, leaving 8 bases of the junction unmatched. Here the CDR3 DNA reads TGTGCCAGCAGCTCGGAAAGGGGGCAGCACACTGAAGCTTTCTTT. Translation: CASSSERGQHTEAFF.

The J gene is TRBJ1-1, the V gene TRBV5-4, with 10 bases aligning to TRBD1. There are 15 residues in the CDR3. J was trimmed by 0 bases and V by 5 bases; bases with no gene match: 4. Germline CDR1 is SGHNT and CDR2 is YYREEE (reference sequence). For the CDR3, the DNA is TGTGCCAGCAGAACGGGACAGGGGATGAACACTGAAGCTTTCTTT. It encodes CASRTGQGMNTEAFF.

The chain is built from TRBV7-3 and TRBJ1-2; 9 bases are shared with TRBD1. Germline loops: CDR1 SGHTA, CDR2 FQGTGA. This CDR3 is built from 12 residues. Germline trimming cut 5 bases from V and 8 bases from J; bases unmatched to any gene: 3. The CDR3 DNA is TGTGCCAGCAGCCAAACAGGGGGCGGCTACACCTTC. This translates into CASSQTGGGYTF.

The chain uses TRBV12-3 or TRBV12-4 and TRBJ1-2, with D possibly being TRBD1 (6 bases). The CDR3 has 12 amino acids. With 1 base removed from V and 7 bases from J, the gap between germline ends came to 7 bases. The CDR3 sequence is CASSLDRAGYTF. CDR3 DNA sequence: TGTGCCAGCAGTTTAGACAGGGCTGGCTACACCTTC.

V usage is TRBV25-1 and J usage is TRBJ1-2; no reliable D call. Deletions cut 7 bases from V and 8 bases from J, with 14 bases between. Germline V gene sequence: CDR1 MGHDK, CDR2 SYGVNS. The length of the CDR3 is 12 residues. As DNA, the CDR3 is TGTGCCAGCACCGGGGAACTCGGGGGCTACACCTTC. This encodes CASTGELGGYTF.

V usage is TRBV7-8 and J usage is TRBJ1-5; TRBD1 is a possible D gene (6 bases). Germline CDR1 and CDR2: SGHVS and FQNEAQ. The CDR3 extends over 15 amino acids. V lost 1 base and J 5 bases, leaving 12 bases between the germline ends. The CDR3 protein is CASSLGGGTYQPQHF. The CDR3 nucleotides are TGTGCCAGCAGCTTAGGCGGGGGCACTTATCAGCCCCAGCATTTT. The entire variable domain, with the rest obtained from reference TRBV7-8 and TRBJ1-5, is as follows: GAGVSQSPRYKVAKRGQDVALRCDPISGHVSLFWYQQALGQGPEFLTYFQNEAQLDKSGLPSDRFFAERPEGSVSTLKIQRTQQEDSAVYLCASSLGGGTYQPQHFGDGTRLSIL.

J is TRBJ2-7 and V is TRBV7-2, with D uncertain. Trimming removed 1 base from V and 6 bases from J, with 7 bases in between. The CDR3 consists of 12 residues. Germline assignment: CDR1 SGHTA and CDR2 FQGNSA. The CDR3 nucleotides read TGTGCCAGCAGCTTAGGATACAGCGAGCAGTACTTC. This gives the protein CASSLGYSEQYF.